The text below deals with one T cell receptor (beta chain). Its antigen remains unknown. This record belongs to a study of cytomegalovirus exposure and HLA in healthy donors. With 60 Vbeta and 13 Jbeta primers, the PCR was carried out. TCRdb's table, derived via immunoSEQ multiplex PCR, lists solely in-frame clones and lacks some. The sample has fewer than 140,000 clones, just over 70% seen once. General study points: An analysis was carried out later, and it reportedly showed fewer N-insertions in an Asian-associated ancestry cluster than the approximately 700-donor mean. The study found most TCR sequences rare, yet found some public TCRs in many donors. Association of under 20,000 TCR beta sequences with HLA alleles was found at 0.05 false discovery rate in a later analysis. Later analysis identified a missense DCLRE1C variant that was linked to TCR beta V- and J-gene trimming.

The V end lost 1 base, the J end lost 3 bases, and 15 bases lay between the germline ends. The V gene's germline CDR1 is MGHRA and CDR2 YSYEKL. This CDR3 is built from 16 residues. The V gene is TRBV4-1, the J gene TRBJ1-1; tentative D call: TRBD1 (6 bases). Sequenced sample: PBMCs. The TCR sequence derives from a boy aged 5-17 years in good health and CMV-seronegative. CDR3 DNA sequence: TGCGCCAGCAGCCAAGCAGGGGCGCGGGGGTACACTGAAGCTTTCTTT. Residues: CASSQAGARGYTEAFF.